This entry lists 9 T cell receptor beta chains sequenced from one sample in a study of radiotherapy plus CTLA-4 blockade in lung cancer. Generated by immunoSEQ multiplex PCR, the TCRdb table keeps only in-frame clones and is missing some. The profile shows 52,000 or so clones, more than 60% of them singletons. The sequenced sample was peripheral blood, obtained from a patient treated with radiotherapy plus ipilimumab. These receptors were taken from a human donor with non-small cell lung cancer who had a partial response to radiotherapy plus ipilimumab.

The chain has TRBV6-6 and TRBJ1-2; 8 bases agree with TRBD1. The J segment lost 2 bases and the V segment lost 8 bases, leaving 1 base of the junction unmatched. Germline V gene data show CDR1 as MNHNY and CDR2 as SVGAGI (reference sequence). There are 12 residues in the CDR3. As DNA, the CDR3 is TGTGCCAGCCAGGGGGCGAACTATGGCTACACCTTC. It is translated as CASQGANYGYTF.

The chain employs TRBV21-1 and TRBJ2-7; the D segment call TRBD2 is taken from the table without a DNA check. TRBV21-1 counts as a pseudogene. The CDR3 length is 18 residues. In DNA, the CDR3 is TGTGCCAGCACCCAACGGCCTGTTAGAGCGGGGGGGACCTACGAGCAGTACTTC. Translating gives CASTQRPVRAGGTYEQYF.

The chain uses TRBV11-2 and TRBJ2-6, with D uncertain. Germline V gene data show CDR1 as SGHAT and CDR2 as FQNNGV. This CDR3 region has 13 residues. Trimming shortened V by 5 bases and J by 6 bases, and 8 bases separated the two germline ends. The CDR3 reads CASSPQAANVLTF. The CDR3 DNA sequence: TGTGCCAGCAGCCCTCAAGCGGCCAACGTCCTGACTTTC.

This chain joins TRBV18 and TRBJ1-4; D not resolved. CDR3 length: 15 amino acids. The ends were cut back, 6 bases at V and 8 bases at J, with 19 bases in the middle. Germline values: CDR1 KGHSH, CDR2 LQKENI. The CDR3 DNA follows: TGTGCCAGCTCGCTTAACGCAGGTTTTGAAGAAAAACTGTTTTTT. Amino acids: CASSLNAGFEEKLFF. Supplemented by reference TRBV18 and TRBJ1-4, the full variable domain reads NAGVMQNPRHLVRRRGQEARLRCSPMKGHSHVYWYRQLPEEGLKFMVYLQKENIIDESGMPKERFSAEFPKEGPSILRIQQVVRGDSAAYFCASSLNAGFEEKLFFGSGTQLSVL.

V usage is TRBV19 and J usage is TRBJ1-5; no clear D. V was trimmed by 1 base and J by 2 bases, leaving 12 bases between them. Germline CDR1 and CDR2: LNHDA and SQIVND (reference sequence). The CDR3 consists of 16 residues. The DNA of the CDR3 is TGTGCCAGTAGTATAGGCGAGACCCGGGGCAATCAGCCCCAGCATTTT. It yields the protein CASSIGETRGNQPQHF.

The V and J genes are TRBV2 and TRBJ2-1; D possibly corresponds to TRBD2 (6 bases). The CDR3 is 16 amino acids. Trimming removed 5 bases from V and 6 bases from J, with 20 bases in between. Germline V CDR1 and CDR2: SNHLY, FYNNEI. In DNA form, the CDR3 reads TGTGCCAGCAGTCGGTCCGGGAGTAGGGGTGTCAATGAGCAGTTCTTC. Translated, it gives CASSRSGSRGVNEQFF.

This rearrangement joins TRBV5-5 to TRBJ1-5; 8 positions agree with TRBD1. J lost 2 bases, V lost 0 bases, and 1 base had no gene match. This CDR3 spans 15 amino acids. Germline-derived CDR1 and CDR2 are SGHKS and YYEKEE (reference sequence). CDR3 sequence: CASSLEDRGNQPQHF. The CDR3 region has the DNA TGTGCCAGCAGCTTGGAGGACAGGGGCAATCAGCCCCAGCATTTT. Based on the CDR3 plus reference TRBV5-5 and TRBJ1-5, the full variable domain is DAGVTQSPTHLIKTRGQQVTLRCSPISGHKSVSWYQQVLGQGPQFIFQYYEKEERGRGNFPDRFSARQFPNYSSELNVNALLLGDSALYLCASSLEDRGNQPQHFGDGTRLSIL.

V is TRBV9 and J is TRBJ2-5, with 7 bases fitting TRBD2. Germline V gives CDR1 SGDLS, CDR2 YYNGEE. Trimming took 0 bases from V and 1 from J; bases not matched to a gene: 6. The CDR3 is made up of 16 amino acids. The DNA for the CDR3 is TGTGCCAGCAGCGTAGAGGGCGGGGGATCCCAAGAGACCCAGTACTTC. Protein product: CASSVEGGGSQETQYF.

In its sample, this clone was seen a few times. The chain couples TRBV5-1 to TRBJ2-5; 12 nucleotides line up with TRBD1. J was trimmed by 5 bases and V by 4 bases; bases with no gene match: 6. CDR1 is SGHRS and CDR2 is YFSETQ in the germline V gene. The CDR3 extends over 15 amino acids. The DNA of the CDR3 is TGCGCCAGCAGCGGCGGGACAGGGGGCGCTGAGACCCAGTACTTC. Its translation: CASSGGTGGAETQYF.